What follows is one T cell receptor (beta chain) and its context. Its specificity is unknown. The authors extracted at least 6 micrograms of total RNA per sample. Sample-barcoded 5' priming and a J-beta primer mix drove a second PCR of about 7 to 12 cycles. Every cDNA molecule bore a tag from a template-switch adaptor containing 12 random nucleotides. MiXCR, applied by TCRdb to the 5' RACE reads, yields one record per CDR3 protein. Here the sample spans almost 800,000 distinct CDR3 sequences, roughly 64% being singletons. The data belong to a study of blood T cells in healthy people across ages. Study-wide points: Observed TCR beta diversity per million T cells went down as age went up. This fall followed a roughly linear course with age. Naive CD4+ cells and diversity were both higher in long-lived donors than in aged donors.

Germline V gene sequence: CDR1 SGHKS, CDR2 YYEKEE (reference sequence). The CDR3 contains 14 residues. The trim removed 4 bases at V and 8 bases at J, leaving 8 bases unmatched. Source material: blood. This sequence joins TRBV5-5 and TRBJ1-4, with 7 nucleotides matching TRBD1. This clonotype originated in a man aged 30 to 45 in good health. Written as DNA, the CDR3 is TGTGCCAGCAGCCCGACCGGGACAGACGAAAAACTGTTTTTT. The encoded protein is CASSPTGTDEKLFF.